The 23 T cell receptor beta chains below come from one sample, sequenced in a study of blood T cell repertoires in COVID-19. TCRdb's table, derived via immunoSEQ multiplex PCR, lists solely in-frame clones and lacks some. Counted here are some 210,000 clones, around 90% occurring once; the ten biggest clones make up around 6.9%. The specimen was peripheral blood. These receptors all come from a man in his 60s who had recovered from COVID-19.

This clone was seen only once. This chain joins TRBV6-6 and TRBJ2-1; TRBD1 is a possible D gene (6 bases). From germline, CDR1 is MNHNY and CDR2 SVGAGI (reference sequence). The CDR3 loop spans 14 amino acids. V gave up 2 bases and J gave up 6 bases, with 11 bases separating them. CDR3 in DNA: TGTGCCAGCAGTTACCACGGCAGGGGCAATGAGCAGTTCTTC. This encodes CASSYHGRGNEQFF.

The rearrangement links TRBV6-5 to TRBJ2-1, with D maybe TRBD2 (5 bases). The germline CDR1 and CDR2 sequences are MNHEY and SVGAGI. The CDR3 is made up of 13 amino acids. The germline V and J ends were trimmed by 7 bases and 0 bases, with 7 bases remaining between them. Here the CDR3 reads CASKADSYNEQFF. In nucleotides, the CDR3 is TGTGCCAGCAAAGCGGACTCCTACAATGAGCAGTTCTTC.

The V call is TRBV7-2, the J call TRBJ2-1; 9 bases align to TRBD2. This CDR3 is 15 amino acids long. V shed 3 bases, J shed 5 bases, and the junction held 5 bases outside the gene matches. Germline V gives CDR1 SGHTA, CDR2 FQGNSA. This chain's CDR3 is CASSLVAGADNEQFF. CDR3 bases: TGTGCCAGCAGCTTGGTAGCGGGGGCCGACAATGAGCAGTTCTTC.

The chain combines TRBV6-2 or TRBV6-3 with TRBJ1-4, with 8 bases fitting TRBD1. CDR1 is MNHEY, CDR2 SVGEGT, per germline. The CDR3 spans 17 residues. The ends lost 6 bases at V and 8 bases at J; junction bases unmatched: 17. This CDR3 reads CASSIPGGFSVGEKLFF. The CDR3, as DNA: TGTGCCAGCAGCATCCCAGGGGGCTTCTCCGTCGGGGAAAAACTGTTTTTT.

The V gene is TRBV11-2, the J gene TRBJ1-4; 11 bases match TRBD1. The trim removed 5 bases at V and 6 bases at J, leaving 5 bases unmatched. The CDR3 is made up of 15 amino acids. Looked up from germline, CDR1 is SGHAT and CDR2 is FQNNGV. The chain's CDR3 is CASSPDRGRHEKLFF. As DNA, the CDR3 is TGTGCCAGCAGCCCGGACAGGGGGCGTCATGAAAAACTGTTTTTT.

The V and J genes are TRBV2 and TRBJ1-5, with 7 bases aligning to TRBD1. J lost 5 bases, V lost 7 bases, and 11 bases had no gene match. The CDR3 runs 15 residues. Germline V gives CDR1 SNHLY, CDR2 FYNNEI. The CDR3 DNA sequence: TGTGCCAGCAAAAGCGAACAGGGGTTCGATCAGCCCCAGCATTTT. It yields the protein CASKSEQGFDQPQHF.

The chain joins TRBV28 to TRBJ2-1, with D hard to call. The CDR3 has 13 residues. The V and J ends lost 8 bases and 2 bases respectively, with 10 bases between them. Germline values: CDR1 MDHEN, CDR2 SYDVKM. The CDR3: CASGLGPYNEQFF. As DNA, the CDR3 is TGTGCCAGCGGCCTAGGCCCCTACAATGAGCAGTTCTTC.

The chain joins TRBV21-1 to TRBJ2-5; the table's D gene call, TRBD2, was not cross checked with the DNA. TRBV21-1 constitutes a pseudogene. The CDR3 runs to 20 residues. The CDR3 sequence is CASSKVSTGASGRAGETQYF. The CDR3 coding sequence is TGTGCCAGCAGCAAAGTCTCCACCGGGGCTAGCGGGAGGGCCGGGGAGACCCAGTACTTC.

CDR3 sequence: CSGMASGYNEQFF. The CDR3 DNA follows: TGCAGCGGGATGGCTAGCGGCTACAATGAGCAGTTCTTC. The J gene is TRBJ2-1, the V gene TRBV29-1; TRBD2 matches at 7 bases. CDR3 size: 13 residues. From germline, CDR1 is SQVTM and CDR2 ANQGSEA. Germline trimming cut 7 bases from V and 3 bases from J; bases unmatched to any gene: 6.

The chain links TRBV4-2 to TRBJ2-7; 7 bases fit TRBD1. The CDR3 runs to 15 residues. Germline lookup yields CDR1 LGHNA and CDR2 YNFKEQ. Germline trimming cut 2 bases from V and 2 bases from J; bases unmatched to any gene: 6. In nucleotides, the CDR3 is TGTGCCAGCAGCCAAACAGGGGTAGCTCCCTACGAGCAGTACTTC. It yields the protein CASSQTGVAPYEQYF.

V and J are TRBV3-1 (or the pseudogene TRBV3-2) and TRBJ2-3, with 16 positions matching TRBD2. CDR3 length: 19 residues. Per germline, CDR1 LGHDT and CDR2 YNNKEL (reference sequence). With 5 bases clipped from V and 0 bases from J, the junction kept 8 bases outside the gene matches. The CDR3 region has the DNA TGTGCCAGCAGCTCAGGGACTAGCGGGAGGGGTATGAGCACAGATACGCAGTATTTT. Translated: CASSSGTSGRGMSTDTQYF.

V usage is TRBV6-5 and J usage is TRBJ1-2; tentatively, D is TRBD1 (6 bases). V was shortened by 5 bases and J by 3 bases, with 13 bases between the two germline ends. This CDR3 comprises 14 residues. Germline values: CDR1 MNHEY, CDR2 SVGAGI. The CDR3 spells CASSRRDTDYGYTF. CDR3 nucleotides: TGTGCCAGCAGTCGCCGGGACACCGACTATGGCTACACCTTC.

V usage is TRBV6-5 and J usage is TRBJ2-1; 8 bases map to TRBD1. The CDR3 contains 14 residues. From germline, CDR1 is MNHEY and CDR2 SVGAGI. Trimming cost V 6 bases and J 8 bases; bases outside gene matches: 9. The CDR3 region is CASRGGQGGHEQFF. CDR3 in DNA: TGTGCCAGCAGGGGAGGACAGGGTGGACATGAGCAGTTCTTC.

The chain couples TRBV27 to TRBJ2-7; D perhaps matches TRBD2 (5 bases). The V end was cut by 5 bases, the J end by 6 bases, with 14 bases between. The CDR3 sequence is 13 residues long. The V gene's germline CDR1 is MNHEY and CDR2 SMNVEV (reference sequence). CDR3 loop: CASSTPASGEQYF. Written as DNA, the CDR3 is TGTGCCAGCAGTACACCCGCAAGCGGCGAGCAGTACTTC.

The chain is built from TRBV13 and TRBJ2-3, with 10 bases matching TRBD2. The CDR3 has 18 residues. V shed 0 bases and J 4 bases; nucleotides not matched to a gene: 10. Germline loops: CDR1 PRHDT, CDR2 FYEKMQ (reference sequence). The CDR3 protein is CASSLGPPSSGSPDTQYF. The CDR3 bases are TGTGCCAGCAGCTTAGGCCCTCCCTCTAGCGGGAGTCCAGATACGCAGTATTTT.

In this sample, this clone turned up a few times. V usage is TRBV7-8 and J usage is TRBJ1-2, with D tentatively TRBD1 (5 bases). The CDR3 spans 14 residues. Trimming removed 8 bases at V and 4 bases at J, with 17 bases between. CDR1 is SGHVS, CDR2 FQNEAQ, per germline. The CDR3 DNA follows: TGTGCCAGCGGTACCGACAGTATCCCCTATGGCTACACCTTC. Protein product: CASGTDSIPYGYTF.

The chain recombines TRBV6-5 with TRBJ2-5; 9 nucleotides line up with TRBD1. The CDR3 has 16 amino acids. Germline-derived CDR1 and CDR2 are MNHEY and SVGAGI. The J segment lost 4 bases and the V segment lost 0 bases, leaving 6 bases of the junction unmatched. CDR3 coding DNA: TGTGCCAGCAGTTACTCCTCCTCGGACAGGGGAGAGACCCAGTACTTC. Its translation is CASSYSSSDRGETQYF.

The chain uses TRBV5-5 and TRBJ2-1, with unresolved D. V gave up 0 bases and J gave up 3 bases, with 13 bases separating them. The CDR3 loop spans 16 amino acids. Germline V gene sequence: CDR1 SGHKS, CDR2 YYEKEE (reference sequence). Here the CDR3 reads CASSLVGSAFYNEQFF. The CDR3 coding sequence is TGTGCCAGCAGCTTGGTTGGCAGCGCCTTCTACAATGAGCAGTTCTTC.

The V call is TRBV5-1, the J call TRBJ2-3, with 10 bases aligning to TRBD1. The CDR3 sequence is 15 residues long. With 3 bases clipped from V and 3 bases from J, the junction kept 4 bases outside the gene matches. Germline CDR1 is SGHRS and CDR2 is YFSETQ. Here the CDR3 reads CASSSRTGGTDTQYF. The CDR3 DNA is TGCGCCAGCAGCTCGAGGACAGGGGGGACAGATACGCAGTATTTT.

This clone was found a few times. The chain has TRBV11-1 and TRBJ2-1; D not resolved. CDR3 size: 14 residues. V lost 6 bases, J lost 6 bases, and 15 bases lay in between. Germline V gene data show CDR1 as SGHAT and CDR2 as FQDESV (reference sequence). CDR3 residues: CASSSSAALNEQFF. The CDR3 bases are TGTGCCAGCAGTTCCTCGGCGGCCCTCAATGAGCAGTTCTTC.

V is TRBV2 and J is TRBJ1-5, with TRBD1 matching 7 bases. Germline-derived CDR1 and CDR2 are SNHLY and FYNNEI. Unmatched junction bases numbered 4, after V lost 2 bases and J lost 3 bases. This CDR3 contains 15 residues. In DNA, the CDR3 is TGTGCCAGCAGTGAATCTAGGGGGCTCAATCAGCCCCAGCATTTT. Amino acids: CASSESRGLNQPQHF.

This clone appeared a single time. This chain connects TRBV19 to TRBJ1-5; D perhaps matches TRBD1 (5 bases). V was clipped by 4 bases and J by 6 bases, with 7 bases between them. The CDR3 loop spans 12 amino acids. Looked up from germline, CDR1 is LNHDA and CDR2 is SQIVND (reference sequence). In nucleotides, the CDR3 is TGTGCCAGTAGTAGGGGGGTTCAGCCCCAGCATTTT. Protein: CASSRGVQPQHF.

The chain has TRBV5-4 and TRBJ2-3; TRBD1 matches 9 bases. Germline values: CDR1 SGHNT, CDR2 YYREEE (reference sequence). J gave up 0 bases and V 2 bases, and 1 base lay outside the gene matches. CDR3 length equals 15 residues. Here the CDR3 DNA reads TGTGCCAGCAGCTTCGACAGGGGGAGCACAGATACGCAGTATTTT. Amino acids: CASSFDRGSTDTQYF.